Below, 10 T cell receptor beta chains from the same sample are listed, as sequenced in a study of T cells after yellow fever vaccination. TCRdb itself ran the 5' RACE reads through MiXCR, one entry per CDR3 protein. The top ten clones hold approximately 39% of a sample with 150,000 or so distinct CDR3 sequences, around 8.5% of them seen once. The source was CD8+ T cells sorted from PBMCs, collected 45 days after the yellow fever booster vaccination. These receptors all stem from a man aged 18-30 years who received the YFV17D yellow fever vaccine.

This clonotype turned up a few times. V and J are TRBV7-9 and TRBJ2-7; D unresolved. V lost 5 bases, J lost 4 bases, and 9 bases lay in between. The CDR3 is 12 residues long. In germline, CDR1 is SEHNR, CDR2 FQNEAQ (reference sequence). The CDR3: CASSPRGYEQYF. As DNA, the CDR3 is TGTGCCAGCAGCCCGCGAGGTTACGAGCAGTACTTC.

The V call is TRBV27, the J call TRBJ1-2, with D unclear. The CDR3 is 15 amino acids. In germline, CDR1 is MNHEY, CDR2 SMNVEV (reference sequence). V lost 8 bases and J lost 6, with 22 bases in between. CDR3 amino acids: CASSTSRAGGDGYTF. CDR3 in DNA: TGTGCCAGCTCAACTTCTAGGGCCGGAGGTGATGGCTACACCTTC.

This clonotype was counted between two and nine times. This rearrangement joins TRBV7-6 to TRBJ2-7; 9 positions match TRBD2. Trimming cost V 1 base and J 6 bases; bases outside gene matches: 10. The CDR3 has 16 residues. Germline loops: CDR1 SGHVS, CDR2 FNYEAQ. The CDR3: CASSLGAGLARGEQYV. CDR3 bases: TGTGCCAGCAGCTTAGGTGCGGGACTAGCCCGAGGCGAGCAGTACGTC.

This clonotype has just a few counts. The chain is built from TRBV20-1 and TRBJ2-1; TRBD2 agrees at 8 bases. There are 14 residues in the CDR3. V dropped 4 bases and J dropped 4; count of bases not matched to a gene: 6. Germline V CDR1 and CDR2: DFQATT, SNEGSKA (reference sequence). CDR3 DNA sequence: TGCAGTGCTACAAGCGGGGGCCTATACAATGAGCAGTTCTTC. Amino acid sequence: CSATSGGLYNEQFF.

This clonotype turned up a few times. The CDR3 is CASSLSPGYEQYV. CDR3 sequence (DNA): TGTGCCAGCAGCTTAAGCCCGGGGTACGAGCAGTACGTC. The chain employs TRBV7-3 and TRBJ2-7; weak D call: TRBD2 (5 bases). Deletions cut 1 base from V and 4 bases from J, with 8 bases between. This CDR3 is 13 amino acids long. Per germline, CDR1 SGHTA and CDR2 FQGTGA.

Only a few counts were recorded for this clonotype. The J gene is TRBJ2-4, the V gene TRBV12-5; D is uncertain. The CDR3 loop spans 18 amino acids. Looked up from germline, CDR1 is LGHNT and CDR2 is FRNRAP. Trimming cost V 0 bases and J 1 base, with 16 bases left between them. CDR3 amino acids: CASGLVLRTPAAKNIQYF. CDR3 bases: TGTGCTAGTGGTTTGGTACTACGGACCCCTGCCGCCAAAAACATTCAGTACTTC.

The sample holds many counts of this clonotype. This chain connects TRBV7-2 to TRBJ1-6, with D hard to call. The V gene lost 1 base and the J gene lost 15 bases, with 10 bases spanning the gap. The CDR3 sequence is 12 residues long. Germline V gene lookup returns CDR1 SGHTA and CDR2 FQGNSA. DNA of the CDR3: TGTGCCAGCAGCTTAGGATTCCAAGACCTCCACTTT. It translates to CASSLGFQDLHF.

The chain has TRBV20-1 and TRBJ2-7, with D unclear. The V end lost 3 bases, the J end lost 0 bases, and 12 bases lay between the germline ends. Germline CDR1 reads DFQATT; CDR2 reads SNEGSKA (reference sequence). This CDR3 contains 14 residues. The DNA of the CDR3 is TGCAGTGCTAGTGGCAGGCCTTCCTCCTACGAGCAGTACTTC. Amino acid sequence: CSASGRPSSYEQYF.

The rearrangement links TRBV29-1 to TRBJ2-5; no clear D gene. V was trimmed by 3 bases and J by 0 bases, leaving 5 bases between them. This CDR3 contains 12 residues. The V gene's germline CDR1 is SQVTM and CDR2 ANQGSEA. The CDR3 coding sequence is TGCAGCGTTGATAACGACCAAGAGACCCAGTACTTC. As protein: CSVDNDQETQYF.

This clonotype was observed a few times. V and J are TRBV24-1 and TRBJ1-2, with 11 bases identical to TRBD1. Germline-derived CDR1 and CDR2 are KGHDR and SFDVKD. V lost 3 bases, J lost 7 bases, and 6 bases stayed unmatched. The CDR3 is made up of 15 amino acids. Here the CDR3 DNA reads TGTGCCACCAGTGATGTGGGACAGGGGGACGGTGGCTACACCTTC. Amino acid sequence: CATSDVGQGDGGYTF.